This T cell receptor (beta chain) was documented in a study of technical replicates of blood from several donors. Germline CDR1 is MNHEY and CDR2 is SMNVEV (reference sequence). Deletions cut 6 bases from V and 6 bases from J, with 7 bases between. The CDR3 has 11 amino acids. This clone was seen once. Clones were read by immunoSEQ multiplex PCR, and TCRdb kept only the in-frame ones, dropping some. The table has 55,000 to 80,000 clones, 95% to 98% seen once. The sequenced sample consisted of T cells isolated from PBMCs. The rearrangement links TRBV27 to TRBJ2-3, with D unclear. The TCR was taken from a human donor in good health. The CDR3 bases are TGTGCCAGCAGCCTCGGGGATACGCAGTATTTT. As protein: CASSLGDTQYF.